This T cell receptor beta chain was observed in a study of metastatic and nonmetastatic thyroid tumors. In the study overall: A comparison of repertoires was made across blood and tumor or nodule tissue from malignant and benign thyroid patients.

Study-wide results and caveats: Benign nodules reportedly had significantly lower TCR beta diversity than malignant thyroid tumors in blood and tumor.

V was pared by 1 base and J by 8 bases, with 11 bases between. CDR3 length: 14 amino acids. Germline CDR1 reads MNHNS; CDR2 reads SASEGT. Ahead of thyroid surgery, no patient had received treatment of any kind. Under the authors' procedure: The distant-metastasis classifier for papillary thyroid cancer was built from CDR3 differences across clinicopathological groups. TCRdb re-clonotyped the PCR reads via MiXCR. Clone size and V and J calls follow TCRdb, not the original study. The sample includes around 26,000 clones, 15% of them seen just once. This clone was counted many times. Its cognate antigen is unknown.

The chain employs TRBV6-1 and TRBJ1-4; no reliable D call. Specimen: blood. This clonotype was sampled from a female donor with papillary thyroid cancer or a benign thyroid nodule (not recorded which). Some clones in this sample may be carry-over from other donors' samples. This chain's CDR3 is CASSEERTHEKLFF. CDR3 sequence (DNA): TGTGCCAGCAGTGAAGAGAGGACCCACGAAAAACTGTTTTTT.